This T cell receptor (beta chain) was sequenced in a study of cytomegalovirus exposure and HLA in healthy donors. Findings of the study overall: In a later analysis, TCR beta V- and J-gene trimming showed a link to a missense DCLRE1C variant.

Vbeta (60) and Jbeta (13) primers were used in the PCR. In the study's own analysis: A later analysis tallied approximately 80 million unique TCR beta chains, about 11 million of them shared. TCRdb's copy holds only in-frame clones and misses some; the assay was immunoSEQ multiplex PCR. Clone size and the V and J calls come from that table; the DNA yielded D and trimming. This sample has about 110,000 clones; 65% to 85% occur once, and the top ten carry approximately 5.6%. Germline CDR1 LGHNT, CDR2 FRNRAP. CDR3 size: 16 residues. After removal of 0 bases from V and 3 bases from J, the junction contained 4 bases not matched to a gene. Notes on this clone: Its target is not known.

Material for sequencing was PBMCs. This receptor was obtained from a man aged 25 to 40 in good health and CMV-seropositive. This chain joins TRBV12-5 and TRBJ2-7; 11 bases map to TRBD1. The CDR3 is CASGLVPGTGGYEQYF. CDR3 nucleotide sequence: TGTGCTAGTGGTTTGGTACCTGGGACAGGGGGCTACGAGCAGTACTTC.